These 13 T cell receptor beta chains were all obtained from the same sample, sequenced in a study of human T cells and chemical hapten exposure. TCRdb processed the RACE reads anew with MiXCR; each CDR3 protein has one entry. The sample contains around 260,000 distinct CDR3 sequences, roughly 8.9% of which appear only once. Stated time point: pre-sensitization, week 0. The treatment: therapeutic diphenylcyclopropenone sensitization with weekly scalp DPC. Sequencing was performed on whole blood, taken in connection with sensitization to the hapten diphenylcyclopropenone (DPC). The receptors stem from a woman aged 35 to 49 with alopecia areata. Some clones in this sample may be carry-over from other donors' samples.

This clonotype turned up a few times. CDR3 DNA sequence: TGTGCCAGCAGTGCAAACAGGGGGCGCGGATCTGGGGCCAACGTCCTGACTTTC. Its protein product is CASSANRGRGSGANVLTF. The chain joins TRBV28 to TRBJ2-6; 9 bases align to TRBD1. Germline loops: CDR1 MDHEN, CDR2 SYDVKM. This CDR3 spans 18 amino acids. V trimming: 5 bases; J trimming: 1 base; junction bases outside the gene matches: 9.

There are many counts of this clonotype. The V gene is TRBV29-1, the J gene TRBJ1-2; TRBD1 matches 8 bases. CDR3 size: 13 residues. Per the germline V gene, CDR1 is SQVTM and CDR2 is ANQGSEA. Trimming at V came to 5 bases and at J to 1 base, leaving 3 bases not matched to a gene. CDR3 sequence: CSVRQGINYGYTF. DNA of the CDR3: TGCAGCGTTCGACAGGGGATTAACTATGGCTACACCTTC.

This chain connects TRBV29-1 to TRBJ2-1; 9 bases are a match to TRBD2. With 2 bases clipped from V and 7 bases from J, the junction kept 9 bases outside the gene matches. The germline V gene has CDR1 SQVTM and CDR2 ANQGSEA. This CDR3 region has 15 residues. The CDR3 nucleotides are TGCAGCGTTGAAAAGCTTAGCGGGAGATATAATGAGCAGTTCTTC. Translating it yields CSVEKLSGRYNEQFF.

The sample holds a few counts of this clonotype. The chain is built from TRBV7-2 and TRBJ2-7; TRBD1 is a possible D gene (5 bases). The CDR3 runs 16 residues. Trimming took 1 base from V and 1 from J, leaving 14 bases between them. Per germline, CDR1 SGHTA and CDR2 FQGNSA. The CDR3 loop is CASSLDDSSPSYEQYF. Here the CDR3 DNA reads TGTGCCAGCAGCTTAGATGACAGTTCCCCTTCCTACGAGCAGTACTTC. The full variable domain, rest sourced from reference TRBV7-2 and TRBJ2-7, is GAGVSQSPSNKVTEKGKDVELRCDPISGHTALYWYRQSLGQGLEFLIYFQGNSAPDKSGLPSDRFSAERTGGSVSTLTIQRTQQEDSAVYLCASSLDDSSPSYEQYFGPGTRLTVT.

This chain connects TRBV20-1 to TRBJ2-1; 11 nucleotides align to TRBD2. Per germline, CDR1 DFQATT and CDR2 SNEGSKA (reference sequence). This CDR3 is 15 amino acids long. J gave up 6 bases and V 5 bases, and 9 bases lay outside the gene matches. CDR3 coding DNA: TGCAGTGCTCGCCTACTAGCGGGGGAAACCAATGAGCAGTTCTTC. Residues: CSARLLAGETNEQFF.

The gene calls are TRBV20-1 and TRBJ1-3; 7 bases are shared with TRBD1. After removal of 0 bases from V and 4 bases from J, the junction contained 6 bases not matched to a gene. The CDR3 sequence is 15 residues long. Germline lookup yields CDR1 DFQATT and CDR2 SNEGSKA (reference sequence). CDR3 sequence reads: CSARDGGTAGNTIYF. The CDR3 coding sequence is TGCAGTGCTAGAGATGGGGGGACAGCCGGAAACACCATATATTTT.

This clonotype was found a few times. The chain uses TRBV5-1 and TRBJ2-2, with 8 bases matching TRBD2. The germline CDR1 and CDR2 sequences are SGHRS and YFSETQ. This CDR3 is built from 15 residues. V lost 2 bases and J lost 5; bases outside the gene matches: 5. CDR3 bases: TGCGCCAGCAGCTTTAAGGCTAGCGGGACCGGGGAGCTGTTTTTT. This translates into CASSFKASGTGELFF.

This clonotype was detected only a few times. The genes are TRBV7-3 and TRBJ2-3; TRBD1 agrees at 7 bases. CDR3 length: 14 residues. From germline, CDR1 is SGHTA and CDR2 FQGTGA. Trimming cost V 4 bases and J 7 bases; bases outside gene matches: 8. The CDR3 loop is CASSSYRGEHTQYF. The CDR3 bases are TGTGCCAGCAGCTCCTACAGGGGAGAACATACGCAGTATTTT. Supplemented by reference TRBV7-3 and TRBJ2-3, the full variable domain reads GAGVSQTPSNKVTEKGKYVELRCDPISGHTALYWYRQSLGQGPEFLIYFQGTGAADDSGLPNDRFFAVRPEGSVSTLKIQRTERGDSAVYLCASSSYRGEHTQYFGPGTRLTVL.

There are many counts of this clonotype. The rearrangement joins TRBV29-1 to TRBJ2-1, with 8 bases that match TRBD1. Trimming at V came to 6 bases and at J to 9 bases, leaving 10 bases not matched to a gene. CDR1 is SQVTM and CDR2 is ANQGSEA in the germline V gene. The CDR3 extends over 13 amino acids. The CDR3, as DNA: TGCAGCGTGGCGACGACAGGGGAAGGTGAGCAGTTCTTC. Translated, it gives CSVATTGEGEQFF.

The table lists this clonotype with a few counts. The chain links TRBV14 to TRBJ1-1; D gene uncertain. The CDR3 is made up of 15 amino acids. V was clipped by 1 base and J by 3 bases, with 12 bases between them. Germline loops: CDR1 SGHDN, CDR2 FVKESK. The CDR3 DNA reads as TGTGCCAGCAGCCAAGGTTCGAGCTTTTACACTGAAGCTTTCTTT. Translated, it gives CASSQGSSFYTEAFF.

This clonotype came up many times. The chain joins TRBV7-8 to TRBJ1-5, with TRBD1 identical over 8 bases. J gave up 6 bases and V 2 bases, and 6 bases lay outside the gene matches. The CDR3 has 15 amino acids. Per germline, CDR1 SGHVS and CDR2 FQNEAQ. This CDR3 reads CASSLSTGVRQPQHF. The CDR3 bases are TGTGCCAGCAGCTTATCGACAGGGGTACGTCAGCCCCAGCATTTT. Using reference TRBV7-8 and TRBJ1-5 for the parts outside the CDR3, the full variable domain is GAGVSQSPRYKVAKRGQDVALRCDPISGHVSLFWYQQALGQGPEFLTYFQNEAQLDKSGLPSDRFFAERPEGSVSTLKIQRTQQEDSAVYLCASSLSTGVRQPQHFGDGTRLSIL.

The chain is built from TRBV6-8 and TRBJ2-7, with D perhaps matching TRBD1 or TRBD2 (6 bases each). Trimming left V 5 bases short and J 7 bases short, with 21 bases between. CDR1 and CDR2 (germline): MNHGY, SAAAGT. This CDR3 spans 15 amino acids. The CDR3 region is CASSLKGGQVDEQYF. CDR3 coding DNA: TGTGCCAGCAGTCTTAAGGGGGGACAAGTGGATGAGCAGTACTTC.

There are a few counts of this clonotype. The rearrangement uses TRBV9 and TRBJ2-1; D is ambiguous. CDR1 and CDR2 from the germline V gene are SGDLS and YYNGEE. V lost 0 bases, J lost 5 bases, and 9 bases lay in between. The CDR3 length is 14 residues. This CDR3 reads CASSVGYGNNEQFF. The CDR3 DNA sequence: TGTGCCAGCAGCGTAGGGTACGGAAACAATGAGCAGTTCTTC.